This TCR beta chain originates from a study of control samples from healthy donors and cancer patients. With 6 bases clipped from V and 7 bases from J, the junction kept 7 bases outside the gene matches. The CDR3 has 13 residues. From germline, CDR1 is SNHLY and CDR2 FYNNEI. Data came from immunoSEQ multiplex PCR; TCRdb stores just in-frame clones and leaves some out. The profile shows tens of thousands of clones, almost 85% of them singletons. Sequenced input: blood. The receptor comes from a man aged 40-49 years in good health. V usage is TRBV2 and J usage is TRBJ2-7; 9 bases are shared with TRBD1. In DNA, the CDR3 is TGTGCCAGCAGCCTACAGGGGGCGCGGGAGCAGTACTTC. Amino acid sequence: CASSLQGAREQYF.